Listed here are 10 T cell receptor beta chains from one sample, sequenced in a study of blood T cell repertoires in COVID-19. Libraries were prepared by immunoSEQ multiplex PCR; TCRdb keeps only in-frame clonotypes and omits some of them. The table lists 200,000 to 250,000 clones, less than 90% of them singletons. Sequenced material: peripheral blood. These receptors were taken from a man aged 65 to 79 with acute or convalescent COVID-19.

The CDR3 loop reads CASSELILGSNEQFF. The CDR3 coding sequence is TGCGCCAGCAGTGAGTTGATACTTGGTAGCAATGAGCAGTTCTTC. This rearrangement joins TRBV10-2 to TRBJ2-1; the D is unclear. CDR1 is WSHSY and CDR2 is SAAADI in the germline V gene. The CDR3 covers 15 residues. With 1 base removed from V and 6 bases from J, the gap between germline ends came to 13 bases.

This clone was observed a handful of times. The chain recombines TRBV5-1 with TRBJ2-1; D possibly corresponds to TRBD1 (6 bases). Trimming removed 2 bases from V and 8 bases from J, with 8 bases in between. Germline CDR1 reads SGHRS; CDR2 reads YFSETQ. There are 12 residues in the CDR3. The CDR3 DNA is TGCGCCAGCAGCTTAGGGGGACATGAGCAGTTCTTC. Translating it yields CASSLGGHEQFF.

The chain couples TRBV29-1 to TRBJ1-2; the D gene is possibly TRBD1 (6 bases). The CDR3 runs to 13 residues. In germline, CDR1 is SQVTM, CDR2 ANQGSEA. V lost 3 bases, J lost 4 bases, and 12 bases lay in between. The CDR3 sequence: CSVDGGGGYGYTF. The CDR3 DNA follows: TGCAGCGTTGATGGGGGGGGCGGCTATGGCTACACCTTC.

The genes are TRBV5-1 and TRBJ2-1, with 10 nucleotides matching TRBD2. The CDR3 extends over 13 amino acids. Looked up from germline, CDR1 is SGHRS and CDR2 is YFSETQ. J was trimmed by 9 bases and V by 6 bases; bases with no gene match: 6. This CDR3 reads CASKAGGPGEQFF. In DNA, the CDR3 is TGCGCCAGCAAAGCGGGAGGGCCGGGTGAGCAGTTCTTC. Complete variable domain (other parts from reference TRBV5-1 and TRBJ2-1): KAGVTQTPRYLIKTRGQQVTLSCSPISGHRSVSWYQQTPGQGLQFLFEYFSETQRNKGNFPGRFSGRQFSNSRSEMNVSTLELGDSALYLCASKAGGPGEQFFGPGTRLTVL.

As concerns this clone: The sample has other DNA sequences that encode this CDR3 too. CDR3 region: CASSLDLTDTQYF. CDR3 coding DNA: TGTGCCAGCAGCTTAGATCTCACAGATACGCAGTATTTT. This sequence joins TRBV11-2 and TRBJ2-3; D uncertain. Per germline, CDR1 SGHAT and CDR2 FQNNGV. The ends were cut back, 0 bases at V and 2 bases at J, with 3 bases in the middle. This CDR3 is 13 amino acids long.

V usage is TRBV20-1 and J usage is TRBJ1-2, with D uncertain. Germline CDR1 is DFQATT and CDR2 is SNEGSKA (reference sequence). The CDR3 runs to 11 residues. CDR3 sequence (DNA): TGCAGCCTAATGAGAGGGCTCGGCTACACCTTC. As protein: CSLMRGLGYTF.

The genes are TRBV5-1 and TRBJ2-7, with D uncertain. Trimming stripped 2 bases from V and 0 bases from J, with 9 bases between. This CDR3 contains 14 residues. Germline CDR1 reads SGHRS; CDR2 reads YFSETQ. For the CDR3, the DNA is TGCGCCAGCAGCTTATCACTAAACTCCTACGAGCAGTACTTC. Residues: CASSLSLNSYEQYF.

This sequence joins TRBV27 and TRBJ1-5; perhaps TRBD1 as D (6 bases). The CDR3 totals 16 residues. V gave up 5 bases and J gave up 3 bases, with 17 bases separating them. The germline gives CDR1 MNHEY, CDR2 SMNVEV (reference sequence). The CDR3 loop reads CASSTTSTGYNQPQHF. For the CDR3, the DNA is TGTGCCAGCAGTACCACAAGCACAGGGTACAATCAGCCCCAGCATTTT.

This clone showed up just a few times. The V gene is TRBV7-3, the J gene TRBJ2-3, with 8 bases matching TRBD1. CDR3 length: 14 residues. Germline V gives CDR1 SGHTA, CDR2 FQGTGA. J lost 4 bases, V lost 4 bases, and 4 bases had no gene match. Written as DNA, the CDR3 is TGTGCCAGCAGCTCAGGACAGGGAGCAGATACGCAGTATTTT. As protein: CASSSGQGADTQYF.

The gene calls are TRBV5-1 and TRBJ1-5, with D possibly matching TRBD1 (5 bases). Germline V lookup: CDR1 SGHRS, CDR2 YFSETQ. Trimming left V 6 bases short and J 5 bases short, with 18 bases between. This CDR3 is 15 amino acids long. CDR3 bases: TGCGCCAGCACGGGATGGCAGGGAGGGGATCAGCCCCAGCATTTT. This codes for CASTGWQGGDQPQHF.